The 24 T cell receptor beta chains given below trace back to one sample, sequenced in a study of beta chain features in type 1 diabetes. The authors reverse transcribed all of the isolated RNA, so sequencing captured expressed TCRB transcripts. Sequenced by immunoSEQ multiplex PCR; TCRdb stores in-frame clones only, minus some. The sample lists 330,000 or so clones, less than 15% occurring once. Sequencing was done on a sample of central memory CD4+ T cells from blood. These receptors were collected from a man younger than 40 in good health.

CDR3 in DNA: TGCGCCAGCAGCCAACAAAGGACAGGAGGCTATGGCTACACCTTC. It yields the protein CASSQQRTGGYGYTF. The chain uses TRBV4-1 and TRBJ1-2; 7 bases map to TRBD1. The CDR3 totals 15 residues. From germline, CDR1 is MGHRA and CDR2 YSYEKL. With V trimmed by 2 bases and J by 4 bases, 7 bases remained unmatched.

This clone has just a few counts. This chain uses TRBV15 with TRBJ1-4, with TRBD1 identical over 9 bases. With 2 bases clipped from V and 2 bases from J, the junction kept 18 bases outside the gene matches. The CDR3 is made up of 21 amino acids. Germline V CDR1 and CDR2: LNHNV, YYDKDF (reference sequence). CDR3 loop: CATSRFRDRATKGATNEKLFF. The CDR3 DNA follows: TGTGCCACCAGCAGATTCCGGGACAGGGCGACCAAGGGGGCGACTAATGAAAAACTGTTTTTT.

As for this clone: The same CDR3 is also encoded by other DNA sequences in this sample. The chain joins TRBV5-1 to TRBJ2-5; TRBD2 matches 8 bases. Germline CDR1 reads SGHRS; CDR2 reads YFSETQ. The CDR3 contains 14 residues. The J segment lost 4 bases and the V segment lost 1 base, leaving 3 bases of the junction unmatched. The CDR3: CASSLRRGGETQYF. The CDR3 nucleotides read TGCGCCAGCAGCTTGAGACGGGGGGGAGAGACCCAGTACTTC.

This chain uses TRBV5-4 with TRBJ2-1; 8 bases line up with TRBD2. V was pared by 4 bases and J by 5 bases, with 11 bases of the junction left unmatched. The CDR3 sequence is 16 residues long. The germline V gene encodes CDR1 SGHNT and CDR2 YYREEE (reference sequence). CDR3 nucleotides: TGTGCCAGCAGCCGTTCCGGGACTAGAGAGAACAATGAGCAGTTCTTC. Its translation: CASSRSGTRENNEQFF.

The CDR3 DNA reads TGTGCCAGCACTTACCGGGGGGATAGCAATCAGCCCCAGCATTTT. Translating it yields CASTYRGDSNQPQHF. The rearrangement uses TRBV5-4 and TRBJ1-5; possibly TRBD1 for D (5 bases). The CDR3 totals 15 residues. Germline values: CDR1 SGHNT, CDR2 YYREEE (reference sequence). Trimming took off 6 bases at V and 0 bases at J, with 13 bases between the two ends.

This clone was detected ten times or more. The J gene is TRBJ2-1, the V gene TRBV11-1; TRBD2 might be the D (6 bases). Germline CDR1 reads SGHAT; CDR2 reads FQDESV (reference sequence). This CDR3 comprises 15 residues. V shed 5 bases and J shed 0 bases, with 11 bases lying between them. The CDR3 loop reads CASSPGTYSYNEQFF. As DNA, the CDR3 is TGTGCCAGCAGCCCGGGGACTTACTCCTACAATGAGCAGTTCTTC.

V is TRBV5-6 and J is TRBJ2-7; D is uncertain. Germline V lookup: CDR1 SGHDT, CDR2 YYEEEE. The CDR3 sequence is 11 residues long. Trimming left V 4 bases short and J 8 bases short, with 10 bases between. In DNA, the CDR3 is TGTGCCAGCAGCGCCTCAGGTCAGCAGTACGTC. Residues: CASSASGQQYV.

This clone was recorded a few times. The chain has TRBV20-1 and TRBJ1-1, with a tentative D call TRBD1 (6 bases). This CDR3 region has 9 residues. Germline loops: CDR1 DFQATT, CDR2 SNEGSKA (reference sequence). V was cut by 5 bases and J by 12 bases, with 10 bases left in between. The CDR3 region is CSASDSPFF. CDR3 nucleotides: TGCAGTGCTTCGGACAGTCCTTTCTTT.

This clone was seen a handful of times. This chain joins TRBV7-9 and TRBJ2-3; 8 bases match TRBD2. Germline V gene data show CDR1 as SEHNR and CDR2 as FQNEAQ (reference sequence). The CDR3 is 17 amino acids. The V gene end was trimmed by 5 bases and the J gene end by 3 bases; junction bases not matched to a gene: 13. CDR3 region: CASSPRAGGRLTDTQYF. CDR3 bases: TGTGCCAGCAGCCCACGGGCGGGGGGCCGGTTGACAGATACGCAGTATTTT.

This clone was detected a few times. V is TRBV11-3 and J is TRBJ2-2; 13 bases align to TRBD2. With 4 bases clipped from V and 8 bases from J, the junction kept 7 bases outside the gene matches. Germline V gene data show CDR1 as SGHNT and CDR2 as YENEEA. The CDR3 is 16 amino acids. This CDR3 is CASSSGLAGVSGELFF. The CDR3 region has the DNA TGTGCCAGCAGCTCCGGACTAGCGGGGGTGTCTGGGGAGCTGTTTTTT.

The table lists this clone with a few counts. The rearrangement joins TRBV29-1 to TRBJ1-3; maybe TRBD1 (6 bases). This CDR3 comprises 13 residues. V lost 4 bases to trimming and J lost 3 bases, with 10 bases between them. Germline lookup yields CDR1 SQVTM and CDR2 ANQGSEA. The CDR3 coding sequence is TGCAGCGTTGTTTGGGGGCATGGAAACACCATATATTTT. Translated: CSVVWGHGNTIYF.

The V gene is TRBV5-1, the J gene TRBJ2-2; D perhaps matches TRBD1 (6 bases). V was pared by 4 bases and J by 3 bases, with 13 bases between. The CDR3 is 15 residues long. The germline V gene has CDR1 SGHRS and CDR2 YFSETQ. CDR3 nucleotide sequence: TGCGCCAGCAGCCTGAGGGACACTTACACCGGGGAGCTGTTTTTT. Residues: CASSLRDTYTGELFF.

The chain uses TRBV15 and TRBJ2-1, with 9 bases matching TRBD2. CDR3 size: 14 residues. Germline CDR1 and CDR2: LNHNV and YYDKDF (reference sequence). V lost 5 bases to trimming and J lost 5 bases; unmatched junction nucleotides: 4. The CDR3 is CATSPSGADNEQFF. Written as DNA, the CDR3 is TGTGCCACCAGCCCTAGCGGGGCTGACAATGAGCAGTTCTTC.

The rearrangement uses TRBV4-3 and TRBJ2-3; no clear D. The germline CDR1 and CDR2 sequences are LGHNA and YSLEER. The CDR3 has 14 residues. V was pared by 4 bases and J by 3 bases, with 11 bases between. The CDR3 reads CASSPRSGTDTQYF. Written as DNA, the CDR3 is TGCGCCAGCAGCCCGCGGTCGGGTACAGATACGCAGTATTTT.

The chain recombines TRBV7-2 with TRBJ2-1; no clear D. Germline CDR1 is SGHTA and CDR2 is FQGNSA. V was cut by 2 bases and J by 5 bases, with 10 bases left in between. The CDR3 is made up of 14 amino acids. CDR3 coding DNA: TGTGCCAGCAGCTTACTCCCAGAAAACAATGAGCAGTTCTTC. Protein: CASSLLPENNEQFF.

CDR3 sequence: CASSRGIGYEQYV. The DNA of the CDR3 is TGTGCCAGCAGTAGGGGGATTGGGTACGAGCAGTACGTC. The chain couples TRBV6-6 to TRBJ2-7; D perhaps matches TRBD1 (6 bases). V lost 5 bases to trimming and J lost 4 bases, with 12 bases between them. Per germline, CDR1 MNHNY and CDR2 SVGAGI (reference sequence). The CDR3 has 13 amino acids.

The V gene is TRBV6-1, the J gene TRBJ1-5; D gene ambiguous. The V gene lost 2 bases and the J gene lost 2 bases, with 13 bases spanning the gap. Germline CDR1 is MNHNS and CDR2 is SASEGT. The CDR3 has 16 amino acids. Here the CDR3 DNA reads TGTGCCAGCAGTGAATCACTGAGCAACGGCAATCAGCCCCAGCATTTT. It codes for CASSESLSNGNQPQHF.

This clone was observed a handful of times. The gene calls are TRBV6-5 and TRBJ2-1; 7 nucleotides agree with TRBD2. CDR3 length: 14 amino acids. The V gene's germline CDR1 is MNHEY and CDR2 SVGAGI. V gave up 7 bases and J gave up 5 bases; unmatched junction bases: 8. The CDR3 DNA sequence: TGTGCCAGCACACTAGCGAATAAAAACAATGAGCAGTTCTTC. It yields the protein CASTLANKNNEQFF.

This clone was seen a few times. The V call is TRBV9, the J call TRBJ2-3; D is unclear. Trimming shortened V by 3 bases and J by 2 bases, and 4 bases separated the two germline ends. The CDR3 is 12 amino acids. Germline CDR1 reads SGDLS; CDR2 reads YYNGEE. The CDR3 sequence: CASSGYTDTQYF. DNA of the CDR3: TGTGCCAGCAGCGGATACACAGATACGCAGTATTTT.

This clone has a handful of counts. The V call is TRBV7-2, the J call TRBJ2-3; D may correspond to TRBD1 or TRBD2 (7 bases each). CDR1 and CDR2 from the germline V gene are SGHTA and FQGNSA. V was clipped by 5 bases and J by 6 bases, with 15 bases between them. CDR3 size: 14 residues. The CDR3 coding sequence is TGTGCCAGCAGCCAGGGGGGGGCCAGGGATACGCAGTATTTT. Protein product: CASSQGGARDTQYF.

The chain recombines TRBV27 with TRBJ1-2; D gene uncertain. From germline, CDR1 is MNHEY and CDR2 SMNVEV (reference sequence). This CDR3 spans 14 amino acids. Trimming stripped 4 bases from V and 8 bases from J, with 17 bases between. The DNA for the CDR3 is TGTGCCAGCAGTTCCACCAAGAGGGTCCAGGGCTACACCTTC. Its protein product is CASSSTKRVQGYTF.

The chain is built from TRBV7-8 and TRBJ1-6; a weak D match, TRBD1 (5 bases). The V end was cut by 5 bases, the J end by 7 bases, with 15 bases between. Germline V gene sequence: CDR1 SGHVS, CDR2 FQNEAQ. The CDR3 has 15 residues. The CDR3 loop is CASSALGEGNSPLHF. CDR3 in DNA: TGTGCCAGCAGCGCCCTTGGGGAGGGGAATTCACCCCTCCACTTT.

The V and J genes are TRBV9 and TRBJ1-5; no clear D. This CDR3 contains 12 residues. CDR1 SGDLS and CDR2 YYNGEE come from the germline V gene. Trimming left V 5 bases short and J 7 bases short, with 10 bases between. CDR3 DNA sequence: TGTGCCAGCAGGCGGTCAGGACAGCCCCAGCATTTT. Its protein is CASRRSGQPQHF.

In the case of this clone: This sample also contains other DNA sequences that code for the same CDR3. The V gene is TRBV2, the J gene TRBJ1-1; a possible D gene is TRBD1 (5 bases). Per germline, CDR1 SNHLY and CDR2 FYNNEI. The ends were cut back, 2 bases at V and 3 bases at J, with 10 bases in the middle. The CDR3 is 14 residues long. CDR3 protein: CASSEQGRDTEAFF. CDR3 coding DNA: TGTGCCAGCAGTGAACAGGGAAGGGACACTGAAGCTTTCTTT.